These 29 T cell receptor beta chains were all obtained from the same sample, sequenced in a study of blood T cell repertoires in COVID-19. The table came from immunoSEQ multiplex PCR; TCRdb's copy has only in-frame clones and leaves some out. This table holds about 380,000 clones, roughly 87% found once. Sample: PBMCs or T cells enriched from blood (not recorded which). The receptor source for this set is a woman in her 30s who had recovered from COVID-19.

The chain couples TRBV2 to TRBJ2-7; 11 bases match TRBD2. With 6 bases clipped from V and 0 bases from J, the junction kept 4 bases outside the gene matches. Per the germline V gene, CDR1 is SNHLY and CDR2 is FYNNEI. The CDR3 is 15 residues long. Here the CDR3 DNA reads TGTGCCAGCAGGCTAGCGGGGGGCAACTCCTACGAGCAGTACTTC. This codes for CASRLAGGNSYEQYF. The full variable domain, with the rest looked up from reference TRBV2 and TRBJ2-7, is EPEVTQTPSHQVTQMGQEVILRCVPISNHLYFYWYRQILGQKVEFLVSFYNNEISEKSEIFDDQFSVERPDGSNFTLKIRSTKLEDSAMYFCASRLAGGNSYEQYFGPGTRLTVT.

The CDR3 DNA reads TGTGCCAGCGGTCTCATGGGAGCAACTAATGAAAAACTGTTTTTT. This translates into CASGLMGATNEKLFF. The chain links TRBV11-1 to TRBJ1-4; unclear D gene. CDR3 length: 15 amino acids. The germline V gene has CDR1 SGHAT and CDR2 FQDESV (reference sequence). The germline V and J ends were trimmed by 8 bases and 0 bases, with 13 bases remaining between them.

The CDR3 protein is CASSPFRGVDTEAFF. The CDR3 DNA reads TGTGCCAGCTCGCCGTTCAGGGGGGTGGACACTGAAGCTTTCTTT. This chain joins TRBV18 and TRBJ1-1; 7 bases align to TRBD1. CDR1 is KGHSH, CDR2 LQKENI, per germline. This CDR3 has 15 amino acids. After removal of 6 bases from V and 3 bases from J, the junction contained 10 bases not matched to a gene.

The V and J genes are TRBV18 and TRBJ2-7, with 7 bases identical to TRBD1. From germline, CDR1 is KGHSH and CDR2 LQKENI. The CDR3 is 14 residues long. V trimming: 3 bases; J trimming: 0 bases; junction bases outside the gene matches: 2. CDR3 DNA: TGTGCCAGCTCACCCGACAGGGTCTCCTACGAGCAGTACTTC. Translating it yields CASSPDRVSYEQYF. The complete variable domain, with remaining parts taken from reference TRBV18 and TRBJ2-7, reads NAGVMQNPRHLVRRRGQEARLRCSPMKGHSHVYWYRQLPEEGLKFMVYLQKENIIDESGMPKERFSAEFPKEGPSILRIQQVVRGDSAAYFCASSPDRVSYEQYFGPGTRLTVT.

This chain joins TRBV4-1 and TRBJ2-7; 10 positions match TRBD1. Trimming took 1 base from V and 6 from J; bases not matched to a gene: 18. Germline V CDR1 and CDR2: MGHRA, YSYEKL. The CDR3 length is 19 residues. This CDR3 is CASSQARGTGAKGSGEQYF. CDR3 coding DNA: TGCGCCAGCAGCCAAGCCCGAGGGACAGGGGCAAAGGGGTCCGGCGAGCAGTACTTC.

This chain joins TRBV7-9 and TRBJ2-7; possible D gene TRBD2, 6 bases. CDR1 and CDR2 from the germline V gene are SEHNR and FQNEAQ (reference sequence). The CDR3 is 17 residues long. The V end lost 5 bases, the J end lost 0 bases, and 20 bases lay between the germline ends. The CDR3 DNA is TGTGCCAGCAGCCAGACCGCGGGGTTAGTGAGCTCCTACGAGCAGTACTTC. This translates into CASSQTAGLVSSYEQYF.

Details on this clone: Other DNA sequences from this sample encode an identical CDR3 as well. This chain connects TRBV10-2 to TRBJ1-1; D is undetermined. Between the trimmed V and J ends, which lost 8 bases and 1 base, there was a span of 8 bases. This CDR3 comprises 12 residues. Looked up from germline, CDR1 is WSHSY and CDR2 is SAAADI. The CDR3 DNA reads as TGCGCCAGCTCCGCAGGGAACACTGAAGCTTTCTTT. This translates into CASSAGNTEAFF.

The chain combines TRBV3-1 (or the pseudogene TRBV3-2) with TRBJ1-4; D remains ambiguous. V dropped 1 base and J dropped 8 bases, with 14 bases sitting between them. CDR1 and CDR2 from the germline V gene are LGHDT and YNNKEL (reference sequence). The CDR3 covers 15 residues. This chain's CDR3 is CASSQGGTGEEKLFF. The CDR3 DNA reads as TGTGCCAGCAGCCAAGGGGGAACGGGAGAAGAAAAACTGTTTTTT.

DNA for the CDR3: TGTGCCAGCAGTTATACGCCTAGCGGGGGCTACGAGCAGTACTTC. This codes for CASSYTPSGGYEQYF. This chain links TRBV6-5 with TRBJ2-7; 10 bases agree with TRBD2. CDR3 length: 15 residues. J lost 3 bases, V lost 3 bases, and 5 bases had no gene match. Germline V CDR1 and CDR2: MNHEY, SVGAGI.

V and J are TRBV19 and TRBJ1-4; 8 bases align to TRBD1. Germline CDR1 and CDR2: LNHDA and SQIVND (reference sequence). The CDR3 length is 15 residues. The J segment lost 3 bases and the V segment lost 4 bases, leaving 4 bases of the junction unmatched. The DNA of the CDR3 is TGTGCCAGTAGTACCCAGGGGGCACCTAATGAAAAACTGTTTTTT. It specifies CASSTQGAPNEKLFF. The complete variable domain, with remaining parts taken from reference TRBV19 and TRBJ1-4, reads DGGITQSPKYLFRKEGQNVTLSCEQNLNHDAMYWYRQDPGQGLRLIYYSQIVNDFQKGDIAEGYSVSREKKESFPLTVTSAQKNPTAFYLCASSTQGAPNEKLFFGSGTQLSVL.

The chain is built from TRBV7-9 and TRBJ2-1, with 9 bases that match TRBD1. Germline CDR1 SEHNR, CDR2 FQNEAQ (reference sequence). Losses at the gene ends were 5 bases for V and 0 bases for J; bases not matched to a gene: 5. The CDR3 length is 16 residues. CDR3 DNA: TGTGCCAGCAGCGAATGGACAGGGGCCTCCTACAATGAGCAGTTCTTC. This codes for CASSEWTGASYNEQFF.

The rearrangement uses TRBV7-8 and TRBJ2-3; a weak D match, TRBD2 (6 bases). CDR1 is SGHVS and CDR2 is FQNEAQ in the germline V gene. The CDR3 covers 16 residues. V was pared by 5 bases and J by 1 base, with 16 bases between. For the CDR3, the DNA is TGTGCCAGCAGCACCTCGACGGGAGTTGGCACAGATACGCAGTATTTT. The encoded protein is CASSTSTGVGTDTQYF.

The CDR3: CASSEIETANTGELFF. DNA of the CDR3: TGCGCCAGCAGTGAGATAGAGACAGCGAACACCGGGGAGCTGTTTTTT. The chain is built from TRBV10-2 and TRBJ2-2; weak D call: TRBD1 (5 bases). V was cut by 2 bases and J by 0 bases, with 10 bases left in between. This CDR3 is built from 16 residues. Looked up from germline, CDR1 is WSHSY and CDR2 is SAAADI.

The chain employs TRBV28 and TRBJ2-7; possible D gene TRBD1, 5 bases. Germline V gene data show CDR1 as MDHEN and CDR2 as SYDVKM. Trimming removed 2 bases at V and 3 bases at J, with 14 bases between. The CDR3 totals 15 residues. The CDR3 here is CASSLHAREIYEQYF. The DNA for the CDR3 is TGTGCCAGCAGTTTACACGCCAGGGAAATCTACGAGCAGTACTTC.

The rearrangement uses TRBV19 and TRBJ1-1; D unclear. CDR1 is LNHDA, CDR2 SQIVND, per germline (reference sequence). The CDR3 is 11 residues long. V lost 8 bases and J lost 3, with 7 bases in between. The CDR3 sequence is CASLGDTEAFF. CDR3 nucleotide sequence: TGTGCCAGTTTGGGAGACACTGAAGCTTTCTTT.

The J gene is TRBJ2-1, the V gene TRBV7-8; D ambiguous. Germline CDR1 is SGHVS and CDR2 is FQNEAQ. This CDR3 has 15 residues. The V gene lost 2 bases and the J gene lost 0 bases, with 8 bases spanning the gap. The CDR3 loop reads CASSLSHSSYNEQFF. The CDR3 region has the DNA TGTGCCAGCAGCTTAAGCCATAGCTCCTACAATGAGCAGTTCTTC.

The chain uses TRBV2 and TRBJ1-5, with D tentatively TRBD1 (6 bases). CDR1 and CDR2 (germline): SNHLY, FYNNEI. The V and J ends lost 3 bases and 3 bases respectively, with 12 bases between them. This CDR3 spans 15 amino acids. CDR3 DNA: TGTGCCAGCAGTGATGGGACAACCAACAATCAGCCCCAGCATTTT. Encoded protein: CASSDGTTNNQPQHF.

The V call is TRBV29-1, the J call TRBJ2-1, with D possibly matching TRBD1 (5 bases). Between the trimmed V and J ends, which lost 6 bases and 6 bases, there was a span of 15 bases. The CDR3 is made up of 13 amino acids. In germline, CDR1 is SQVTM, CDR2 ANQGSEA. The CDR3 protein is CSVDILGSNEQFF. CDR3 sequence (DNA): TGCAGCGTGGACATTCTAGGTAGCAATGAGCAGTTCTTC.

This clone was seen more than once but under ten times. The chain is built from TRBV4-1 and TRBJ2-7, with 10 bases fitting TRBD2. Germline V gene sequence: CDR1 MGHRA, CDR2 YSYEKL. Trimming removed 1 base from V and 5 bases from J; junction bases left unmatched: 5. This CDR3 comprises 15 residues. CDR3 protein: CASSQAGTSVDEQYF. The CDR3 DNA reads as TGCGCCAGCAGCCAAGCTGGGACTAGCGTGGACGAGCAGTACTTC.

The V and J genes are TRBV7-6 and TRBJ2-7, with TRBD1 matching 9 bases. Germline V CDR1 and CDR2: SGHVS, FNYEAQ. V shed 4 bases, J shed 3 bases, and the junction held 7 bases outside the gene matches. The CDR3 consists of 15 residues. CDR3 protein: CASSSYGTGNYEQYF. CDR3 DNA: TGTGCCAGCAGCTCGTACGGGACAGGGAACTACGAGCAGTACTTC. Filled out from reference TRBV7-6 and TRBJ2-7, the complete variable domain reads GAGVSQSPRYKVTKRGQDVALRCDPISGHVSLYWYRQALGQGPEFLTYFNYEAQQDKSGLPNDRFSAERPEGSISTLTIQRTEQRDSAMYRCASSSYGTGNYEQYFGPGTRLTVT.

The CDR3 here is CASSFRNIQYF. The CDR3 DNA reads as TGTGCCAGCAGTTTTCGGAACATTCAGTACTTC. This chain links TRBV12-3 or TRBV12-4 with TRBJ2-4, with no clear D. The CDR3 runs to 11 residues. V lost 3 bases, J lost 7 bases, and 4 bases lay in between.

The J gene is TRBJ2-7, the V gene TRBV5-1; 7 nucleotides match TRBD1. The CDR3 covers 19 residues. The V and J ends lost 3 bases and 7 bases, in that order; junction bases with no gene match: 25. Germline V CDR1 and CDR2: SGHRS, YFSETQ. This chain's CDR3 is CASSSVDTGTVLKGTEQYF. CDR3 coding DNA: TGCGCCAGCAGCTCCGTGGACACCGGGACAGTCCTAAAGGGTACGGAGCAGTACTTC.

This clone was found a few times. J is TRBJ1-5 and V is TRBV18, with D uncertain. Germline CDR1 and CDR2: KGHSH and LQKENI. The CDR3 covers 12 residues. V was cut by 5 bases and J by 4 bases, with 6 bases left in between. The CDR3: CASSTANQPQHF. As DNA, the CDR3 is TGTGCCAGCTCAACAGCTAATCAGCCCCAGCATTTT.

This CDR3 reads CASGGTYEQYF. Here the CDR3 DNA reads TGTGCCAGCGGGGGGACCTACGAGCAGTACTTC. The genes are TRBV6-5 and TRBJ2-7; possible D gene TRBD2, 6 bases. CDR1 and CDR2 from the germline V gene are MNHEY and SVGAGI. This CDR3 has 11 residues. V lost 8 bases to trimming and J lost 2 bases, with 7 bases between them.

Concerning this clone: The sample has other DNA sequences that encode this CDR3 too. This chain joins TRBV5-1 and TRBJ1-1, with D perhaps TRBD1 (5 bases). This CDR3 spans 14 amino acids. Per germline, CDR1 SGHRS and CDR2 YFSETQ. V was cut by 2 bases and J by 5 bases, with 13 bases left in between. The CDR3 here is CASSLGAGRTEAFF. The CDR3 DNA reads TGCGCCAGCAGCTTAGGGGCCGGGCGAACTGAAGCTTTCTTT.

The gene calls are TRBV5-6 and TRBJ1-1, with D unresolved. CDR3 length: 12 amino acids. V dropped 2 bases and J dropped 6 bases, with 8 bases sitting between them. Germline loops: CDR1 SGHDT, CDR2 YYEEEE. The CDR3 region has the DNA TGTGCCAGCAGCTTAATAGACTCTGAAGCTTTCTTT. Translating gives CASSLIDSEAFF.

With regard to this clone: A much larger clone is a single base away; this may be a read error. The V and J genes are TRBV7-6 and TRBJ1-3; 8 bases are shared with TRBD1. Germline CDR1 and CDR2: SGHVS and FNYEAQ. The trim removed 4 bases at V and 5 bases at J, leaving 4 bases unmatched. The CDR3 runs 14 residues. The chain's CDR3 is CASSYGQGRNTIYF. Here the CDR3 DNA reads TGTGCCAGCAGCTATGGACAGGGTAGAAACACCATATATTTT.

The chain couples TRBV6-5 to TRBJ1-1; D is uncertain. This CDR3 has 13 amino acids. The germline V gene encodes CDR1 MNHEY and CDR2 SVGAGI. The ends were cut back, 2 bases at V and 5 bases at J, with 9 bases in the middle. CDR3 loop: CASSYVERTEAFF. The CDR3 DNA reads TGTGCCAGCAGTTACGTCGAGCGGACTGAAGCTTTCTTT.

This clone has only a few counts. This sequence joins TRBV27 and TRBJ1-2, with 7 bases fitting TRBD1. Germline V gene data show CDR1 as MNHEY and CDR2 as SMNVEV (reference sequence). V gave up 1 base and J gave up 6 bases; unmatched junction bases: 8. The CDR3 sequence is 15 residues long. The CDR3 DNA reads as TGTGCCAGCAGTTTATTACCAGGGGGTGTGGATGGCTACACCTTC. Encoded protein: CASSLLPGGVDGYTF.